Below, 22 T cell receptor beta chains from the same sample are listed, as sequenced in a study of a mutant IDH1 vaccine in newly diagnosed glioma. Time point specified: week 35, safety follow-up. In the vaccine, a single dose held 300 ug of the mutant IDH1 20-mer peptide, along with topical imiquimod. Produced via immunoSEQ multiplex PCR; TCRdb's table is partial and in-frame only. The sample includes over 35,000 clones, approximately 83% of them seen just once. Antigen specificity for these receptors is unknown. Sequenced material: PBMCs, taken from a glioma patient whose treatment included an IDH1 peptide vaccine. These receptors all come from a woman between 45 and 65 years old with glioma.

The chain joins TRBV18 to TRBJ2-7; 7 bases are shared with TRBD2. CDR1 and CDR2 (germline): KGHSH, LQKENI. Trimming took 4 bases from V and 2 from J; bases not matched to a gene: 11. The CDR3 is made up of 16 amino acids. The CDR3 DNA reads TGTGCCAGCTCACGAAACGGACTAGGAGGGACCTACGAGCAGTACTTC. Translated: CASSRNGLGGTYEQYF.

A single count supports this clone. The chain is built from TRBV5-6 and TRBJ2-7; 11 bases fit TRBD1. The CDR3 spans 18 residues. Germline V gives CDR1 SGHDT, CDR2 YYEEEE. After removal of 0 bases from V and 7 bases from J, the junction contained 15 bases not matched to a gene. This CDR3 reads CASSLEGWTGGPSKEQYF. The DNA for the CDR3 is TGTGCCAGCAGCTTGGAGGGCTGGACAGGGGGCCCTAGTAAGGAGCAGTACTTC. The full variable domain, rest sourced from reference TRBV5-6 and TRBJ2-7, is DAGVTQSPTHLIKTRGQQVTLRCSPKSGHDTVSWYQQALGQGPQFIFQYYEEEERQRGNFPDRFSGHQFPNYSSELNVNALLLGDSALYLCASSLEGWTGGPSKEQYFGPGTRLTVT.

The V gene is TRBV5-1, the J gene TRBJ2-3; TRBD2 matches 8 bases. In germline, CDR1 is SGHRS, CDR2 YFSETQ. This CDR3 is built from 15 residues. After removal of 4 bases from V and 1 base from J, the junction contained 5 bases not matched to a gene. The CDR3 region has the DNA TGCGCCAGCAGCCGGCGGGGGGAACGCACAGATACGCAGTATTTT. It codes for CASSRRGERTDTQYF.

Only one count was recorded for this clone. The V gene is TRBV5-1, the J gene TRBJ2-4; either TRBD1 or TRBD2 may supply D (5 bases each). Germline V CDR1 and CDR2: SGHRS, YFSETQ. The CDR3 length is 14 residues. Between the trimmed V and J ends, which lost 1 base and 8 bases, there was a span of 13 bases. The CDR3 coding sequence is TGCGCCAGCAGCTTGCGTCAGGTGGGGGACATTCAGTACTTC. Translation gives CASSLRQVGDIQYF. Together with reference TRBV5-1 and TRBJ2-4, the CDR3 gives the full variable domain: KAGVTQTPRYLIKTRGQQVTLSCSPISGHRSVSWYQQTPGQGLQFLFEYFSETQRNKGNFPGRFSGRQFSNSRSEMNVSTLELGDSALYLCASSLRQVGDIQYFGAGTRLSVL.

This chain connects TRBV27 to TRBJ2-2; 11 nucleotides agree with TRBD1. CDR3 size: 16 residues. Germline CDR1 MNHEY, CDR2 SMNVEV (reference sequence). V was pared by 7 bases and J by 3 bases, with 7 bases of the junction left unmatched. The CDR3 sequence is CASNPGTGGDTGELFF. The CDR3 nucleotides are TGTGCCAGCAACCCCGGGACAGGGGGAGACACCGGGGAGCTGTTTTTT.

CDR3 loop: CASSLKIRGDPTQYF. The DNA of the CDR3 is TGTGCCAGCAGCTTAAAGATTAGGGGGGATCCTACGCAGTATTTT. The chain combines TRBV7-8 with TRBJ2-3; D could derive from TRBD1 or TRBD2 (6 bases each). The CDR3 totals 15 residues. The germline V and J ends were trimmed by 2 bases and 8 bases, with 17 bases remaining between them. Germline V lookup: CDR1 SGHVS, CDR2 FQNEAQ.

This sequence joins TRBV7-2 and TRBJ1-1; D uncertain. The CDR3 contains 14 residues. In germline, CDR1 is SGHTA, CDR2 FQGNSA. Deletions cut 2 bases from V and 1 base from J, with 8 bases between. CDR3 region: CASSLFQENTEAFF. The CDR3 nucleotides are TGTGCCAGCAGCTTATTCCAAGAGAACACTGAAGCTTTCTTT.

The V and J genes are TRBV9 and TRBJ1-1, with D tentatively TRBD1 (5 bases). V gave up 0 bases and J gave up 3 bases, with 12 bases separating them. The CDR3 spans 15 residues. Germline CDR1 SGDLS, CDR2 YYNGEE. The CDR3 bases are TGTGCCAGCAGCGTAGGCCCAGGGAGGGACACTGAAGCTTTCTTT. This translates into CASSVGPGRDTEAFF. Variable domain in full (rest from reference TRBV9 and TRBJ1-1): DSGVTQTPKHLITATGQRVTLRCSPRSGDLSVYWYQQSLDQGLQFLIQYYNGEERAKGNILERFSAQQFPDLHSELNLSSLELGDSALYFCASSVGPGRDTEAFFGQGTRLTVV.

This clone was seen only once. The chain carries TRBV19 and TRBJ1-2, with 11 bases fitting TRBD1. V shed 5 bases and J 4 bases; nucleotides not matched to a gene: 6. Germline V gene lookup returns CDR1 LNHDA and CDR2 SQIVND (reference sequence). The length of the CDR3 is 15 residues. The chain's CDR3 is CASSADGTGGYGYTF. Here the CDR3 DNA reads TGTGCCAGTAGTGCCGACGGGACAGGGGGCTATGGCTACACCTTC. The full variable domain, completed using reference TRBV19 and TRBJ1-2, is DGGITQSPKYLFRKEGQNVTLSCEQNLNHDAMYWYRQDPGQGLRLIYYSQIVNDFQKGDIAEGYSVSREKKESFPLTVTSAQKNPTAFYLCASSADGTGGYGYTFGSGTRLTVV.

The J gene is TRBJ2-5, the V gene TRBV7-6, with a weak D call TRBD1 (6 bases). Germline-derived CDR1 and CDR2 are SGHVS and FNYEAQ. The CDR3 has 15 amino acids. The V end lost 4 bases, the J end lost 4 bases, and 16 bases lay between the germline ends. CDR3 DNA: TGTGCCAGCAGCTCCGGACAGTACCGGGGAGAGACCCAGTACTTC. Its protein product is CASSSGQYRGETQYF.

J is TRBJ2-7 and V is TRBV5-6; a possible D gene is TRBD1 (5 bases). Trimming cost V 0 bases and J 0 bases, with 10 bases left between them. This CDR3 comprises 15 residues. Germline V CDR1 and CDR2: SGHDT, YYEEEE. The CDR3 DNA sequence: TGTGCCAGCAGCTTGGGGGGCATCTCCTCCTACGAGCAGTACTTC. Translation: CASSLGGISSYEQYF.

This chain uses TRBV11-1 with TRBJ1-6; no clear D. CDR1 and CDR2 from the germline V gene are SGHAT and FQDESV (reference sequence). V lost 2 bases and J 10 bases, leaving 12 bases between the germline ends. CDR3 size: 14 residues. Here the CDR3 reads CASSLSGAISPLHF. CDR3 bases: TGTGCCAGCAGCTTAAGTGGAGCGATATCACCCCTCCACTTT.

The V gene is TRBV5-1, the J gene TRBJ1-1; D is undetermined. Trimming cost V 0 bases and J 0 bases, with 9 bases left between them. This CDR3 spans 15 amino acids. CDR1 and CDR2 (germline): SGHRS, YFSETQ. The CDR3 sequence: CASSLGEQMNTEAFF. In DNA form, the CDR3 reads TGCGCCAGCAGCTTGGGGGAACAGATGAACACTGAAGCTTTCTTT. Full variable domain (outside the CDR3, taken from reference TRBV5-1 and TRBJ1-1): KAGVTQTPRYLIKTRGQQVTLSCSPISGHRSVSWYQQTPGQGLQFLFEYFSETQRNKGNFPGRFSGRQFSNSRSEMNVSTLELGDSALYLCASSLGEQMNTEAFFGQGTRLTVV.

The chain's CDR3 is CASSLGTVSYEQYF. The CDR3 coding sequence is TGTGCCAGCAGCTTAGGGACAGTTTCCTACGAGCAGTACTTC. The rearrangement joins TRBV7-8 to TRBJ2-7; tentatively, D is TRBD1 (6 bases). This CDR3 region has 14 residues. Looked up from germline, CDR1 is SGHVS and CDR2 is FQNEAQ. V lost 1 base and J 1 base, leaving 8 bases between the germline ends.

The CDR3 region is CASSFLHATNEKLFF. CDR3 in DNA: TGTGCCAGCAGTTTCCTGCATGCAACTAATGAAAAACTGTTTTTT. The chain is built from TRBV6-1 and TRBJ1-4; D remains ambiguous. This CDR3 has 15 residues. Germline loops: CDR1 MNHNS, CDR2 SASEGT. With 5 bases removed from V and 0 bases from J, the gap between germline ends came to 10 bases.

The chain recombines TRBV9 with TRBJ1-2; D is ambiguous. Germline CDR1 SGDLS, CDR2 YYNGEE. The CDR3 runs to 13 residues. V lost 0 bases, J lost 7 bases, and 10 bases lay in between. The CDR3 nucleotides read TGTGCCAGCAGCGTAGGGCAGGCTGGTGGCTACACCTTC. It encodes CASSVGQAGGYTF.

The chain has TRBV5-1 and TRBJ2-3; D is tentatively TRBD1 or TRBD2 (5 bases each). Germline V lookup: CDR1 SGHRS, CDR2 YFSETQ. Trimming stripped 4 bases from V and 2 bases from J, with 20 bases between. This CDR3 is 17 amino acids long. The CDR3, as DNA: TGCGCCAGCAGCCCCCGCTTTACCGGGGCGGACACAGATACGCAGTATTTT. Its translation: CASSPRFTGADTDTQYF.

V usage is TRBV5-1 and J usage is TRBJ1-2; TRBD1 matches at 10 bases. V shed 4 bases and J 5 bases; nucleotides not matched to a gene: 14. Germline values: CDR1 SGHRS, CDR2 YFSETQ. The CDR3 has 17 amino acids. The CDR3 coding sequence is TGCGCCAGCAGCGAGCCGGGACAGGGGCCGACTGGTTATGGCTACACCTTC. This codes for CASSEPGQGPTGYGYTF.

The rearrangement uses TRBV19 and TRBJ1-5, with unresolved D. Per germline, CDR1 LNHDA and CDR2 SQIVND (reference sequence). CDR3 size: 15 residues. Trimming left V 7 bases short and J 2 bases short, with 15 bases between. The CDR3 sequence: CASTPRSGGNQPQHF. The CDR3 DNA reads as TGTGCCAGTACCCCACGGAGCGGGGGCAATCAGCCCCAGCATTTT.

CDR3 nucleotides: TGTGCCAGCAGCTTAGTACTGACCCCATATACCGCCTATGGCTACACCTTC. Encoded protein: CASSLVLTPYTAYGYTF. This sequence joins TRBV7-6 and TRBJ1-2; D call uncertain. Per germline, CDR1 SGHVS and CDR2 FNYEAQ. This CDR3 is built from 17 residues. Trimming took 1 base from V and 4 from J, leaving 19 bases between them.

The chain carries TRBV9 and TRBJ1-3; D might be TRBD1 (6 bases). Between the trimmed V and J ends, which lost 2 bases and 4 bases, there was a span of 16 bases. The germline CDR1 and CDR2 sequences are SGDLS and YYNGEE. The CDR3 has 16 amino acids. Here the CDR3 DNA reads TGTGCCAGCAGCGTTTCCCGGGGGGCGGCAGGAAACACCATATATTTT. Its translation is CASSVSRGAAGNTIYF.

The chain recombines TRBV7-8 with TRBJ1-2, with a weak D call TRBD1 (5 bases). Germline values: CDR1 SGHVS, CDR2 FQNEAQ. Trimming pared 5 bases from V and 5 bases from J, leaving 9 bases between. This CDR3 spans 12 amino acids. CDR3 bases: TGTGCCAGCAGCCCATCAGGGTATGGCTACACCTTC. Amino acids: CASSPSGYGYTF.